The 16 T cell receptor beta chains reported below all come from one sample, sequenced in a study of T cell repertoires in cytomegalovirus infection. TCRdb independently ran MiXCR on the reads; one entry per CDR3 protein. The repertoire holds roughly 640,000 distinct CDR3 sequences, with approximately 24% as singletons. The source material was CD8+ T cells from PBMCs. The source is a human donor in good health (CMV status not recorded). Some clones in this sample may be carry-over from other donors' samples.

This clonotype was found many times. The V and J genes are TRBV6-1 and TRBJ1-4, with TRBD1 matching over 8 bases. The CDR3 totals 18 residues. Trimming took 10 bases from V and 3 from J; bases not matched to a gene: 19. Per the germline V gene, CDR1 is MNHNS and CDR2 is SASEGT. DNA for the CDR3: TGTGCCACCCTGAGAGACAGGGGCGGAGAATGGCCTAATGAAAAACTGTTTTTT. Encoded protein: CATLRDRGGEWPNEKLFF.

This clonotype was observed at least ten times. The rearrangement joins TRBV11-2 to TRBJ2-2; D gene unclear. The CDR3 is made up of 15 amino acids. Germline V CDR1 and CDR2: SGHAT, FQNNGV. V lost 3 bases and J 1 base, leaving 9 bases between the germline ends. The CDR3 DNA follows: TGTGCCAGCAGCTTCTGGGCAGGGAACACCGGGGAGCTGTTTTTT. Its translation: CASSFWAGNTGELFF.

With regard to this clonotype: This may stem from a read error, because a much larger clone lies one nucleotide away. V and J are TRBV12-5 and TRBJ2-7; D is undetermined. The V gene's germline CDR1 is LGHNT and CDR2 FRNRAP. CDR3 size: 15 residues. DNA of the CDR3: TGTGCTAGTGCCCCCCTTTCGGCAGGCTCCCACGAGCAGTACGTC. It encodes CASAPLSAGSHEQYV.

In this sample, this clonotype turned up a few times. This sequence joins TRBV28 and TRBJ1-5; D is uncertain. Trimming left V 9 bases short and J 6 bases short, with 3 bases between. This CDR3 has 9 amino acids. Germline CDR1 reads MDHEN; CDR2 reads SYDVKM. DNA for the CDR3: TGTGCCAGTTCTCAGCCCCAGCATTTT. As protein: CASSQPQHF.

This chain joins TRBV10-3 and TRBJ2-7, with 10 bases lining up with TRBD2. After removal of 4 bases from V and 0 bases from J, the junction contained 3 bases not matched to a gene. Germline lookup yields CDR1 ENHRY and CDR2 SYGVKD. The CDR3 consists of 15 residues. The CDR3 DNA reads TGTGCCATCAGTGTAGGGACTAGCGACTCCTACGAGCAGTACGTC. This gives the protein CAISVGTSDSYEQYV.

This clonotype was detected ten times or more. Mismatch with germline at one junction end may stem from a read error. The chain employs TRBV7-2 and TRBJ2-1, with 12 bases that match TRBD2. The CDR3 loop spans 15 amino acids. Germline loops: CDR1 SGHTA, CDR2 FQGNSA. The CDR3 coding sequence is TGTGCCAGCAGCCTAGCGGGGGGGCCAATCCGAGAGCAGTTCTTC. Translated, it gives CASSLAGGPIREQFF. The complete variable domain, with remaining parts taken from reference TRBV7-2 and TRBJ2-1, reads GAGVSQSPSNKVTEKGKDVELRCDPISGHTALYWYRQSLGQGLEFLIYFQGNSAPDKSGLPSDRFSAERTGGSVSTLTIQRTQQEDSAVYLCASSLAGGPIREQFFGPGTRLTVL.

This clonotype was detected a few times. The genes are TRBV6-2 or TRBV6-3 and TRBJ1-1; D is unclear. Germline assignment: CDR1 MNHEY and CDR2 SVGEGT. Trimming shortened V by 8 bases and J by 1 base, and 11 bases separated the two germline ends. The CDR3 spans 13 residues. This CDR3 is CASLGRENTEAFF. DNA of the CDR3: TGTGCCAGCTTAGGAAGGGAGAACACTGAAGCTTTCTTT.

The DNA for the CDR3 is TGTGCCAGCAGGCCCCATTTGGGACAAAGGAGCTCTGAAGCTTTCTTT. This translates into CASRPHLGQRSSEAFF. The V gene is TRBV6-1, the J gene TRBJ1-1; possible D gene TRBD1, 6 bases. Germline loops: CDR1 MNHNS, CDR2 SASEGT. With 6 bases removed from V and 6 bases from J, the gap between germline ends came to 23 bases. CDR3 length: 16 amino acids.

At least ten counts were recorded for this clonotype. J is TRBJ2-1 and V is TRBV7-9; either TRBD1 or TRBD2 may supply D (5 bases each). Germline assignment: CDR1 SEHNR and CDR2 FQNEAQ (reference sequence). Trimming left V 0 bases short and J 9 bases short, with 12 bases between. This CDR3 comprises 14 residues. The DNA for the CDR3 is TGTGCCAGCAGCTTAGCGGGGACCCCGCCTGAGCAGTTCTTC. This encodes CASSLAGTPPEQFF. Complete variable domain (other parts from reference TRBV7-9 and TRBJ2-1): DTGVSQNPRHKITKRGQNVTFRCDPISEHNRLYWYRQTLGQGPEFLTYFQNEAQLEKSRLLSDRFSAERPKGSFSTLEIQRTEQGDSAMYLCASSLAGTPPEQFFGPGTRLTVL.

This clonotype came up many times. This rearrangement joins TRBV29-1 to TRBJ1-2, with D tentatively TRBD1 (5 bases). CDR3 length equals 17 residues. Trimming removed 0 bases at V and 4 bases at J, with 21 bases between. The germline gives CDR1 SQVTM, CDR2 ANQGSEA. The CDR3 bases are TGCAGCGTTGAAGAGAGGGGACCGCTATCTACGGGCTATGGCTACACCTTC. It encodes CSVEERGPLSTGYGYTF.

The genes are TRBV14 and TRBJ2-1, with D unclear. Germline CDR1 is SGHDN and CDR2 is FVKESK. V dropped 4 bases and J dropped 3 bases, with 13 bases sitting between them. The CDR3 has 15 residues. CDR3 sequence (DNA): TGTGCCAGCAGCCCGCCGGGCGGATACTACAATGAGCAGTTCTTC. Protein sequence: CASSPPGGYYNEQFF.

This rearrangement joins TRBV10-3 to TRBJ1-5; D may be TRBD1 (5 bases). Germline values: CDR1 ENHRY, CDR2 SYGVKD. The CDR3 is 14 amino acids. V lost 0 bases to trimming and J lost 8 bases, with 11 bases between them. CDR3 in amino acids: CAISESGVVKPQHF. The CDR3, as DNA: TGTGCCATCAGTGAGTCAGGGGTTGTCAAGCCCCAGCATTTT.

This clonotype was seen a few times. The genes are TRBV29-1 and TRBJ1-6; maybe TRBD1 (5 bases). The CDR3 is 16 amino acids. Germline CDR1 is SQVTM and CDR2 is ANQGSEA. V lost 4 bases to trimming and J lost 2 bases, with 15 bases between them. CDR3 DNA sequence: TGCAGCGTTGGAAAGGGGAGGGTCCCCTATAATTCACCCCTCCACTTT. Amino acids: CSVGKGRVPYNSPLHF.

This clonotype occurred a few times. J is TRBJ2-3 and V is TRBV29-1; 10 nucleotides align to TRBD2. The germline CDR1 and CDR2 sequences are SQVTM and ANQGSEA. This CDR3 is 18 amino acids long. V shed 1 base, J shed 0 bases, and the junction held 10 bases outside the gene matches. CDR3 nucleotide sequence: TGCAGCGTTGAAGGCCTAGCGGGGGTCCCCGGGAGCACAGATACGCAGTATTTT. Translating it yields CSVEGLAGVPGSTDTQYF.

This clonotype came up many times. The rearrangement links TRBV12-3 or TRBV12-4 to TRBJ2-3, with 13 positions matching TRBD2. The CDR3 covers 16 residues. Losses at the gene ends were 6 bases for V and 7 bases for J; bases not matched to a gene: 10. The CDR3 DNA sequence: TGTGCCAGCAGCTCCCCGGGACTAGCGGGGATAAATACGCAGTATTTT. It translates to CASSSPGLAGINTQYF.

As to this clonotype: A read error may produce the germline difference seen at one junction end. The V gene is TRBV6-1, the J gene TRBJ2-1; D is possibly TRBD2 (5 bases). Germline CDR1 is MNHNS and CDR2 is SASEGT. The CDR3 length is 12 residues. The CDR3 protein is CVSFTDSERQFF. The CDR3 DNA sequence: TGTGTCAGCTTTACGGACTCCGAACGGCAGTTCTTC.